The 13 T cell receptor beta chains in this list originate from one sample, sequenced in a study of shared clonotypes between healthy human individuals (dated by TCRdb to 2018 to 2020). The library came from the immunoSEQ multiplex PCR assay. TCRdb mirrors the immuneACCESS table, restricted to in-frame sequences. Some clones are absent from its copies; in checked studies, under half trace to an unresolved V gene, and the reason for the others is unknown. The sample records some 2,100,000 clones, almost 96% of which are singletons. Roughly 0.13% of the sample comes from the top ten. The sequencing sample was made of naive CD4+ T cells sorted from blood. The cell subset or site label for this specimen denotes: CD45RA+ positively selected. The receptors shown here come from a man between 18 and 29 years old in good health.

Of note for this clone: This CDR3 is also generated by other DNA sequences in the sample. The genes are TRBV30 and TRBJ1-2; TRBD1 aligns across 11 bases. The junction had 2 bases not matched to a gene; V was cut back by 3 bases and J by 8 bases. CDR3 length: 12 amino acids. CDR1 and CDR2 (germline): GTSNPN, SVGIG (reference sequence). The CDR3 loop reads CAWRGTGGGYTF. The CDR3 DNA reads as TGTGCCTGGAGGGGGACAGGGGGAGGCTACACCTTC.

This clone was seen only once. Written as DNA, the CDR3 is TGCAGTGCTGGGGGTGGACAGTGGTTCTTC. Translating it yields CSAGGGQWFF. This chain uses TRBV20-1 with TRBJ2-1; TRBD1 is a possible D gene (6 bases). V was pared by 5 bases and J by 15 bases, with 14 bases between. This CDR3 spans 10 amino acids. From germline, CDR1 is DFQATT and CDR2 SNEGSKA (reference sequence).

The CDR3 nucleotides are TGTGCCAGCAGCTTAGGATCAAATGATCAGCCCCAGCATTTT. Its translation: CASSLGSNDQPQHF. This chain connects TRBV11-2 to TRBJ1-5, with D unclear. The germline gives CDR1 SGHAT, CDR2 FQNNGV. The CDR3 consists of 14 residues. The V and J ends lost 1 base and 5 bases respectively, with 9 bases between them. The complete variable domain, with remaining parts taken from reference TRBV11-2 and TRBJ1-5, reads EAGVAQSPRYKIIEKRQSVAFWCNPISGHATLYWYQQILGQGPKLLIQFQNNGVVDDSQLPKDRFSAERLKGVDSTLKIQPAKLEDSAVYLCASSLGSNDQPQHFGDGTRLSIL.

J is TRBJ2-7 and V is TRBV6-1; D is uncertain. The CDR3 consists of 14 residues. Per the germline V gene, CDR1 is MNHNS and CDR2 is SASEGT. V lost 3 bases and J lost 0, with 9 bases in between. CDR3 DNA: TGTGCCAGCAGTGAGAGCCTAAACTCCTACGAGCAGTACTTC. Residues: CASSESLNSYEQYF.

This rearrangement joins TRBV10-3 to TRBJ1-6; D unresolved. CDR1 ENHRY and CDR2 SYGVKD come from the germline V gene. CDR3 length: 15 residues. V lost 3 bases to trimming and J lost 7 bases, with 13 bases between them. In nucleotides, the CDR3 is TGTGCCATCAGTGAAAATGACGGGGTCAATTCACCCCTCCACTTT. The encoded protein is CAISENDGVNSPLHF.

V usage is TRBV28 and J usage is TRBJ1-5, with D hard to call. The CDR3 is 17 residues long. In germline, CDR1 is MDHEN, CDR2 SYDVKM. V was shortened by 3 bases and J by 6 bases, with 21 bases between the two germline ends. As DNA, the CDR3 is TGTGCCAGCAGTTTCCCGTCTGCCCTAGGTGTTTTTCAGCCCCAGCATTTT. Translating it yields CASSFPSALGVFQPQHF.

The J gene is TRBJ2-7, the V gene TRBV7-2; tentatively, D is TRBD1 (6 bases). The germline V and J ends were trimmed by 7 bases and 1 base, with 14 bases remaining between them. The CDR3 loop spans 14 amino acids. The V gene's germline CDR1 is SGHTA and CDR2 FQGNSA. CDR3: CASTSRQGSYEQYF. The CDR3 DNA reads TGTGCCAGCACCTCAAGGCAGGGGTCCTACGAGCAGTACTTC.

This rearrangement joins TRBV7-3 to TRBJ2-3, with 9 positions matching TRBD2. Germline CDR1 and CDR2: SGHTA and FQGTGA. The V segment lost 6 bases and the J segment 6 bases; nucleotides outside the gene matches: 10. CDR3 length equals 15 residues. The chain's CDR3 is CASRRLAVARDTQYF. DNA of the CDR3: TGTGCCAGCAGAAGACTAGCGGTGGCTAGGGATACGCAGTATTTT.

The J gene is TRBJ1-5, the V gene TRBV19, with a tentative D call TRBD1 (6 bases). This CDR3 comprises 14 residues. Germline loops: CDR1 LNHDA, CDR2 SQIVND (reference sequence). V was shortened by 5 bases and J by 6 bases, with 14 bases between the two germline ends. CDR3 sequence reads: CASSGWGALQPQHF. The CDR3 DNA reads as TGTGCCAGTAGTGGATGGGGGGCTCTTCAGCCCCAGCATTTT. The variable domain in full, completed from reference TRBV19 and TRBJ1-5, reads DGGITQSPKYLFRKEGQNVTLSCEQNLNHDAMYWYRQDPGQGLRLIYYSQIVNDFQKGDIAEGYSVSREKKESFPLTVTSAQKNPTAFYLCASSGWGALQPQHFGDGTRLSIL.

This clone came up once. The sample carries other DNA sequences with the same CDR3. This chain uses TRBV5-1 with TRBJ2-1; no firm D call. Trimming cost V 0 bases and J 8 bases, with 6 bases left between them. The germline CDR1 and CDR2 sequences are SGHRS and YFSETQ. CDR3 size: 12 residues. CDR3 loop: CASSLGAHEQFF. Written as DNA, the CDR3 is TGCGCCAGCAGCTTGGGGGCACATGAGCAGTTCTTC.

This chain joins TRBV2 and TRBJ1-2, with 7 positions matching TRBD1. With V trimmed by 10 bases and J by 2 bases, 10 bases remained unmatched. Germline CDR1 and CDR2: SNHLY and FYNNEI. The CDR3 covers 14 residues. The CDR3 bases are TGTGCCACCTCGGAGAGGGGGCAAAACTATGGCTACACCTTC. The encoded protein is CATSERGQNYGYTF. Combining the CDR3 with reference TRBV2 and TRBJ1-2 gives the whole variable domain EPEVTQTPSHQVTQMGQEVILRCVPISNHLYFYWYRQILGQKVEFLVSFYNNEISEKSEIFDDQFSVERPDGSNFTLKIRSTKLEDSAMYFCATSERGQNYGYTFGSGTRLTVV.

A note on this clone: Other nucleotide sequences in the sample specify the same CDR3. The CDR3 DNA sequence: TGCAGCGTGGACAGGGGAAGGACCGGGGAGCTGTTTTTT. It codes for CSVDRGRTGELFF. J is TRBJ2-2 and V is TRBV29-1; 9 bases are shared with TRBD1. Per germline, CDR1 SQVTM and CDR2 ANQGSEA. With V trimmed by 6 bases and J by 5 bases, 4 bases remained unmatched. This CDR3 is 13 amino acids long.

This chain joins TRBV19 and TRBJ2-3; TRBD2 aligns across 7 bases. Germline trimming cut 0 bases from V and 4 bases from J; bases unmatched to any gene: 7. The CDR3 covers 16 residues. From germline, CDR1 is LNHDA and CDR2 SQIVND (reference sequence). The DNA of the CDR3 is TGTGCCAGTAGTATAGAGGGGCGGGAGTGGGCAGATACGCAGTATTTT. The encoded protein is CASSIEGREWADTQYF. Full variable domain (remainder filled in from reference TRBV19 and TRBJ2-3): DGGITQSPKYLFRKEGQNVTLSCEQNLNHDAMYWYRQDPGQGLRLIYYSQIVNDFQKGDIAEGYSVSREKKESFPLTVTSAQKNPTAFYLCASSIEGREWADTQYFGPGTRLTVL.